Sequencing of this TCR beta chain was carried out in a study of early T cells in non-severe SARS-CoV-2 infection. Study background: The chains were unpaired, and the sequenced material was bulk RNA from unsorted whole blood. Whole-study findings and limits: The study's VDJdb matching favored anti-spike CD8 responses and missed private and CD4 specificities.

Deletions cut 4 bases from V and 2 bases from J, with 19 bases between. This CDR3 has 16 residues. CDR1 is DFQATT, CDR2 SNEGSKA, per germline (reference sequence). As part of library construction, unique molecular identifiers were attached to individual cDNA molecules. TCRdb reprocessed the 5' RACE reads via MiXCR and lists one record per CDR3 protein. The sample has more than 95,000 distinct CDR3 sequences, about 15% seen once. This clonotype has only a few counts. What it recognizes is unknown. The V call is TRBV20-1, the J call TRBJ2-3, with D possibly TRBD2 on 6 matching bases. The origin of this receptor is an adult who was a healthcare worker with PCR-confirmed SARS-CoV-2 infection or an uninfected control (not recorded which). Input material: whole blood. CDR3 sequence: CSATGVLSGFTDTQYF. CDR3 DNA: TGCAGTGCTACGGGGGTTCTTAGCGGATTCACAGATACGCAGTATTTT.